This TCR beta chain was captured in a study of control samples from healthy donors and cancer patients. The protocol was immunoSEQ multiplex PCR, while the TCRdb copy is restricted to in-frame clones and leaves out a portion. The repertoire holds 80,000 to 85,000 clones, with nearly 90% as singletons. Sequencing was done on a sample of blood. The receptor's source is a woman aged 45-65 years in good health.

As DNA, the CDR3 is TGTGCCAGCAGCGTTCTAGAGCAGTTCTTC. Amino acid sequence: CASSVLEQFF. This chain joins TRBV2 and TRBJ2-1; D not resolved. CDR3 size: 10 residues. The V end was cut by 6 bases, the J end by 10 bases, with 7 bases between. The germline V gene has CDR1 SNHLY and CDR2 FYNNEI.